Detailed here is one TCR beta chain. The primer mix had 60 Vbeta and 13 Jbeta primers. The table came from immunoSEQ multiplex PCR; TCRdb's copy has only in-frame clones and leaves some out. The data hold about 120,000 clones, with 80% observed a single time. This CDR3 is built from 15 residues. Germline CDR1 MGHRA, CDR2 YSYEKL. The data originate from a study of cytomegalovirus exposure and HLA in healthy donors. V and J are TRBV4-1 and TRBJ2-5; D could derive from TRBD1 or TRBD2 (6 bases each). Matching the DNA end better, TRBJ2-7 makes the J call doubtful. The sample was PBMCs. The receptor was isolated from a female donor in good health and CMV-seropositive. Here the CDR3 DNA reads TGCGCCAGCAGCCAAGGAGGAGGAGGGGGCTACGAGCAGTACTTC. Its protein is CASSQGGGGGYEQYF.